Presented here are 25 T cell receptor beta chains from one specimen sequenced in a study of blood T cells in healthy people across ages. For the second PCR, which ran for 7 to 11 cycles, a sample-barcoded 5' primer and a J-beta primer mix were used. Each CDR3 protein is one row after TCRdb ran MiXCR on the 5' RACE reads. The data hold 600,000 to 800,000 distinct CDR3 sequences, with over 40% observed a single time. The specimen was blood. The receptor set was obtained from a woman older than 75 in good health.

The chain recombines TRBV5-1 with TRBJ2-6; D call uncertain. Germline CDR1 is SGHRS and CDR2 is YFSETQ. The CDR3 has 14 amino acids. Trimming left V 4 bases short and J 0 bases short, with 5 bases between. Here the CDR3 DNA reads TGCGCCAGCAGCGGAACCTCTGGGGCCAACGTCCTGACTTTC. This encodes CASSGTSGANVLTF.

This clonotype was seen at least ten times. The V gene is TRBV11-2, the J gene TRBJ2-1, with no clear D. V was cut by 5 bases and J by 6 bases, with 11 bases left in between. The CDR3 is 13 residues long. CDR1 is SGHAT and CDR2 is FQNNGV in the germline V gene. CDR3 in DNA: TGTGCCAGCAGCCGAGAAAAGTTCAATGAGCAGTTCTTC. Protein: CASSREKFNEQFF.

This clonotype was detected many times. The V gene is TRBV18, the J gene TRBJ1-2, with D perhaps matching TRBD1 (5 bases). V shed 2 bases and J shed 0 bases, with 10 bases lying between them. CDR1 is KGHSH and CDR2 is LQKENI in the germline V gene. This CDR3 region has 15 residues. Written as DNA, the CDR3 is TGTGCCAGCTCACCAGTCAGGGACCCTAACTATGGCTACACCTTC. Residues: CASSPVRDPNYGYTF.

This chain joins TRBV10-3 and TRBJ2-4; TRBD1 agrees at 7 bases. Near its end, the DNA agrees better with TRBJ2-7, so the J call may be wrong. Germline V gene lookup returns CDR1 ENHRY and CDR2 SYGVKD. This CDR3 is 15 amino acids long. CDR3 sequence: CAISDKGTADYEQYF. Written as DNA, the CDR3 is TGTGCCATCAGTGACAAGGGGACAGCTGATTACGAGCAGTACTTC.

This clonotype was counted at least ten times. The CDR3 is CASSLQREGGDTQYF. In DNA form, the CDR3 reads TGCGCCAGCAGCCTCCAGCGGGAAGGGGGAGATACGCAGTATTTT. J is TRBJ2-3 and V is TRBV4-1; D might be TRBD2 (7 bases). V was trimmed by 4 bases and J by 5 bases, leaving 16 bases between them. The CDR3 loop spans 15 amino acids. Looked up from germline, CDR1 is MGHRA and CDR2 is YSYEKL.

This clonotype showed up just a few times. V gene TRBV3-1 combines with J gene TRBJ1-5; D is unresolved. Trimming removed 1 base from V and 7 bases from J, with 8 bases in between. This CDR3 is built from 13 residues. Germline-derived CDR1 and CDR2 are LGHDT and YNNKEL (reference sequence). This chain's CDR3 is CASSQGGYQPQHF. For the CDR3, the DNA is TGTGCCAGCAGCCAAGGAGGGTACCAGCCCCAGCATTTT.

This clonotype has at least ten counts. This may be a read error, as it is one base from a much larger clone. This sequence joins TRBV6-5 and TRBJ2-1; 9 nucleotides line up with TRBD1. V lost 5 bases to trimming and J lost 2 bases; unmatched junction nucleotides: 4. From germline, CDR1 is MNHEY and CDR2 SVGAGI. The CDR3 spans 15 residues. The CDR3 DNA reads TGTGCCAGCAGTGTGGGGACAGGGACCTACAATGAGCAGTTCTTC. Its protein product is CASSVGTGTYNEQFF.

This clonotype was recorded at least ten times. The chain is built from TRBV12-3 or TRBV12-4 and TRBJ2-3; 9 bases match TRBD1. The CDR3 totals 14 residues. Trimming cost V 3 bases and J 6 bases; bases outside gene matches: 4. DNA of the CDR3: TGTGCCAGCAGTTTGGGACAGGGATTCGATACGCAGTATTTT. Its translation: CASSLGQGFDTQYF.

This clonotype was picked up many times. V and J are TRBV12-3 or TRBV12-4 and TRBJ2-1; no clear D gene. The germline V and J ends were trimmed by 2 bases and 3 bases, with 11 bases remaining between them. This CDR3 region has 15 residues. The CDR3 nucleotides are TGTGCCAGCAGTTTACGGCAGGCGTTCTACAATGAGCAGTTCTTC. Encoded protein: CASSLRQAFYNEQFF.

V is TRBV5-1 and J is TRBJ2-3, with TRBD2 matching over 12 bases. V lost 2 bases and J lost 4; bases outside the gene matches: 5. Germline CDR1 and CDR2: SGHRS and YFSETQ. The CDR3 spans 16 residues. As DNA, the CDR3 is TGCGCCAGCAGCTTCCCATCTAGCGGGGGGGCAGATACGCAGTATTTT. Amino acids: CASSFPSSGGADTQYF. The whole variable domain, remainder taken from reference TRBV5-1 and TRBJ2-3, is KAGVTQTPRYLIKTRGQQVTLSCSPISGHRSVSWYQQTPGQGLQFLFEYFSETQRNKGNFPGRFSGRQFSNSRSEMNVSTLELGDSALYLCASSFPSSGGADTQYFGPGTRLTVL.

The gene calls are TRBV20-1 and TRBJ2-7; D may be TRBD1 (5 bases). This CDR3 contains 15 residues. Trimming removed 3 bases from V and 0 bases from J, with 15 bases in between. Germline CDR1 reads DFQATT; CDR2 reads SNEGSKA (reference sequence). The CDR3 nucleotides are TGCAGTGCTAGGGTGGGGCAGTTGAGCTCCTACGAGCAGTACTTC. Amino acid sequence: CSARVGQLSSYEQYF.

A word on this clonotype: Just one base apart from a much larger clone, this may be a read error. The genes are TRBV12-3 or TRBV12-4 and TRBJ2-1; 9 positions match TRBD2. Losses at the gene ends were 2 bases for V and 0 bases for J; bases not matched to a gene: 8. CDR3 length: 18 amino acids. CDR3 nucleotide sequence: TGTGCCAGCAGTTTACAGTCTAGCGGGATTTACTCCTACAATGAGCAGTTCTTC. Residues: CASSLQSSGIYSYNEQFF.

The genes are TRBV20-1 and TRBJ2-3; 7 positions agree with TRBD2. The CDR3 totals 14 residues. Germline V lookup: CDR1 DFQATT, CDR2 SNEGSKA (reference sequence). Trimming cost V 3 bases and J 3 bases; bases outside gene matches: 6. The CDR3 protein is CSASLAGETDTQYF. The CDR3 DNA is TGCAGTGCTAGCCTGGCGGGGGAAACAGATACGCAGTATTTT.

This clonotype was detected ten times or more. V usage is TRBV6-6 and J usage is TRBJ2-5, with D unresolved. CDR1 and CDR2 from the germline V gene are MNHNY and SVGAGI (reference sequence). This CDR3 is 15 amino acids long. V was cut by 0 bases and J by 3 bases, with 11 bases left in between. The CDR3: CASSYSFISEETQYF. Here the CDR3 DNA reads TGTGCCAGCAGTTACTCTTTCATAAGTGAAGAGACCCAGTACTTC.

CDR3 loop: CASRATGYQETQYF. CDR3 bases: TGTGCCAGCAGGGCGACAGGTTACCAAGAGACCCAGTACTTC. The chain links TRBV12-3 or TRBV12-4 to TRBJ2-5, with a possible D match to TRBD1 (6 bases). The CDR3 has 14 amino acids. V lost 6 bases and J lost 0, with 11 bases in between.

This clonotype was detected a few times. This chain uses TRBV5-1 with TRBJ2-3, with D perhaps TRBD1 (6 bases). The CDR3 totals 14 residues. The V gene's germline CDR1 is SGHRS and CDR2 YFSETQ. The V gene lost 5 bases and the J gene lost 3 bases, with 13 bases spanning the gap. In DNA, the CDR3 is TGCGCCAGCAGGCCGGGACAAGAAACAGATACGCAGTATTTT. As protein: CASRPGQETDTQYF.

Many counts were recorded for this clonotype. In DNA form, the CDR3 reads TGCAGTGCTAGCCCAGTCTCTAGCCTCCTGGGCTACGAGCAGTACTTC. Encoded protein: CSASPVSSLLGYEQYF. The chain employs TRBV20-1 and TRBJ2-7, with a weak D call TRBD2 (5 bases). The ends were cut back, 3 bases at V and 3 bases at J, with 21 bases in the middle. The germline V gene has CDR1 DFQATT and CDR2 SNEGSKA (reference sequence). The CDR3 has 16 residues.

Many counts were recorded for this clonotype. The junction differs from germline at one of its ends, possibly a read error. This chain connects TRBV9 to TRBJ1-6; TRBD1 might be the D (5 bases). The CDR3 has 16 amino acids. Germline loops: CDR1 SGDLS, CDR2 YYNGEE. CDR3 DNA sequence: TGTGCCAGCAGCGTAGGTCGACAGCCCTACAATTCACCCCTCCACTTT. Protein: CASSVGRQPYNSPLHF.

The sample holds one count of this clonotype. A read error is possible here, since a much larger clone lies one base away. The chain's CDR3 is CASSEAPSGDIQYF. The CDR3 coding sequence is TGTGCCAGCAGTGAAGCCCCTTCGGGGGACATTCAGTACTTC. The genes are TRBV2 and TRBJ2-7; TRBD2 might be the D (6 bases). The closer fit of TRBJ2-4 to the DNA end suggests the J call may be wrong. Germline assignment: CDR1 SNHLY and CDR2 FYNNEI. The CDR3 is made up of 14 amino acids.

This chain links TRBV7-2 with TRBJ2-3; D unresolved. CDR1 is SGHTA and CDR2 is FQGNSA in the germline V gene. V was cut by 5 bases and J by 6 bases, with 9 bases left in between. The CDR3 spans 12 residues. CDR3 region: CASSRPRDTQYF. The CDR3 DNA sequence: TGTGCCAGCAGCCGACCTCGGGATACGCAGTATTTT.

Concerning this clonotype itself: Given a much more abundant clone one base away, this may be a read error. The chain joins TRBV28 to TRBJ2-1; 13 bases match TRBD2. The CDR3 sequence is 21 residues long. Germline V lookup: CDR1 MDHEN, CDR2 SYDVKM. J gave up 10 bases and V 6 bases, and 27 bases lay outside the gene matches. CDR3 nucleotide sequence: TGTGCCAGCAGGGGCAGGGGCGGGGGACTAGCGGGACCCGCGGATCTCTACGAGCAGTTCTTC. This translates into CASRGRGGGLAGPADLYEQFF.

This chain links TRBV10-2 with TRBJ2-4; 13 bases agree with TRBD2. Germline V CDR1 and CDR2: WSHSY, SAAADI. Trimming cost V 5 bases and J 7 bases; bases outside gene matches: 2. This CDR3 has 14 amino acids. The CDR3 loop reads CASSSTSGGNIQYF. Written as DNA, the CDR3 is TGCGCCAGCAGTTCGACTAGCGGGGGGAACATTCAGTACTTC.

This chain links TRBV2 with TRBJ1-1; D perhaps matches TRBD1 (5 bases). The CDR3 sequence is 15 residues long. Per germline, CDR1 SNHLY and CDR2 FYNNEI. The V end was cut by 5 bases, the J end by 7 bases, with 20 bases between. CDR3 nucleotides: TGTGCCAGCAGTATGGGACTGCCGGGAATCGGTGAAGCTTTCTTT. Protein: CASSMGLPGIGEAFF.

This clonotype was observed a single time. The chain uses TRBV7-6 and TRBJ2-3; 7 nucleotides align to TRBD1. CDR3 size: 14 residues. Germline-derived CDR1 and CDR2 are SGHVS and FNYEAQ. Trimming cost V 5 bases and J 4 bases; bases outside gene matches: 6. The CDR3 reads CASSVTGKADTQYF. CDR3 coding DNA: TGTGCCAGCAGCGTGACAGGGAAGGCAGATACGCAGTATTTT.

The sample holds many counts of this clonotype. DNA of the CDR3: TGTGCCAGCAGCCCGATGACAGGGGTTGTCACAGATACGCAGTATTTT. Amino acid sequence: CASSPMTGVVTDTQYF. This sequence joins TRBV9 and TRBJ2-3, with 8 bases lining up with TRBD1. Trimming took 4 bases from V and 2 from J; bases not matched to a gene: 9. This CDR3 is 16 amino acids long. Germline assignment: CDR1 SGDLS and CDR2 YYNGEE.